One and the same sample provided the 25 T cell receptor beta chains below, sequenced in a study of PD-1 blockade in classical Hodgkin lymphoma. There was relapse after autologous stem cell transplantation in every patient, and there was variation in brentuximab vedotin exposure. The assay was immunoSEQ multiplex PCR, and TCRdb's table has in-frame clones only and misses some. The sample has tens of thousands of clones, about 92% seen once. Sequenced material: peripheral blood mononuclear cells (PBMCs), taken at baseline. These receptors originate from a human donor with classical Hodgkin lymphoma.

J is TRBJ2-3 and V is TRBV19; D gene uncertain. Trimming pared 0 bases from V and 1 base from J, leaving 14 bases between. This CDR3 comprises 17 residues. CDR1 and CDR2 from the germline V gene are LNHDA and SQIVND (reference sequence). CDR3 residues: CASSIDTGGKRTDTQYF. The CDR3 region has the DNA TGTGCCAGTAGTATAGATACCGGCGGAAAGCGCACAGATACGCAGTATTTT. The variable domain in full, completed from reference TRBV19 and TRBJ2-3, reads DGGITQSPKYLFRKEGQNVTLSCEQNLNHDAMYWYRQDPGQGLRLIYYSQIVNDFQKGDIAEGYSVSREKKESFPLTVTSAQKNPTAFYLCASSIDTGGKRTDTQYFGPGTRLTVL.

The CDR3 region has the DNA TGCGCCAGCAGACCGGGACTAGCGGGAGGCGAGCAGTACTTC. Protein: CASRPGLAGGEQYF. V usage is TRBV10-2 and J usage is TRBJ2-7, with 15 bases matching TRBD2. V gave up 6 bases and J gave up 6 bases; unmatched junction bases: 3. This CDR3 region has 14 residues. Germline CDR1 and CDR2: WSHSY and SAAADI.

V usage is TRBV5-4 and J usage is TRBJ2-1, with D perhaps matching TRBD1 (6 bases). The CDR3 contains 15 residues. V lost 3 bases and J lost 0, with 10 bases in between. In germline, CDR1 is SGHNT, CDR2 YYREEE (reference sequence). The CDR3 loop reads CASSYGQPSYNEQFF. CDR3 nucleotide sequence: TGTGCCAGCAGCTACGGACAGCCCTCCTACAATGAGCAGTTCTTC.

The V call is TRBV5-4, the J call TRBJ1-5; 7 bases align to TRBD1. This CDR3 has 14 amino acids. CDR1 SGHNT and CDR2 YYREEE come from the germline V gene (reference sequence). V dropped 4 bases and J dropped 4; count of bases not matched to a gene: 5. The CDR3 DNA follows: TGTGCCAGCAGCCAACAGGGGAAGAATCAGCCCCAGCATTTT. Its protein is CASSQQGKNQPQHF.

This rearrangement joins TRBV11-2 to TRBJ2-5; 7 nucleotides line up with TRBD1. Germline lookup yields CDR1 SGHAT and CDR2 FQNNGV. V dropped 5 bases and J dropped 2; count of bases not matched to a gene: 8. There are 15 residues in the CDR3. The chain's CDR3 is CASSQTGPGQETQYF. The CDR3 DNA reads as TGTGCCAGCAGCCAGACAGGGCCGGGGCAAGAGACCCAGTACTTC.

CDR3 bases: TGCGCCAGCAGCCAACGGACAGGGCCCCCTTACGAGCAGTACTTC. Translated: CASSQRTGPPYEQYF. The chain couples TRBV4-1 to TRBJ2-7; 8 bases line up with TRBD1. Trimming removed 2 bases from V and 4 bases from J; junction bases left unmatched: 7. Germline-derived CDR1 and CDR2 are MGHRA and YSYEKL. CDR3 length: 15 residues.

The V gene is TRBV7-9, the J gene TRBJ2-6, with TRBD1 as a possible D gene (6 bases). This CDR3 contains 15 residues. The V gene lost 1 base and the J gene lost 4 bases, with 8 bases spanning the gap. Germline CDR1 reads SEHNR; CDR2 reads FQNEAQ (reference sequence). CDR3 protein: CASSLGQDGANVLTF. Written as DNA, the CDR3 is TGTGCCAGCAGCTTAGGACAGGACGGGGCCAACGTCCTGACTTTC.

Regarding this clone: Other DNA sequences in the same sample also yield this CDR3. This rearrangement joins TRBV18 to TRBJ2-5, with D unresolved. This CDR3 has 11 amino acids. From germline, CDR1 is KGHSH and CDR2 LQKENI. Trimming took off 3 bases at V and 5 bases at J, with 4 bases between the two ends. As DNA, the CDR3 is TGTGCCAGCTCACCCGGGGAGACCCAGTACTTC. Protein sequence: CASSPGETQYF.

This sequence joins TRBV5-1 and TRBJ2-7; D assignment may be TRBD1 or TRBD2 (5 bases each). Trimming took off 4 bases at V and 1 base at J, with 15 bases between the two ends. This CDR3 contains 15 residues. CDR1 is SGHRS, CDR2 YFSETQ, per germline. CDR3 amino acids: CASSVDRDGSYEQYF. DNA of the CDR3: TGCGCCAGCAGCGTGGACCGGGACGGGTCCTACGAGCAGTACTTC.

This clone occurred once. This chain joins TRBV27 and TRBJ2-6; 7 bases line up with TRBD1. Germline CDR1 reads MNHEY; CDR2 reads SMNVEV (reference sequence). This CDR3 has 15 residues. V lost 6 bases and J lost 2; bases outside the gene matches: 4. CDR3 in DNA: TGTGCCAGCAGCCAGGGGGTAGCTGGGGCCAACGTCCTGACTTTC. This gives the protein CASSQGVAGANVLTF.

This sequence joins TRBV19 and TRBJ2-3; D is possibly TRBD2 (5 bases). The CDR3 is made up of 13 amino acids. V was trimmed by 3 bases and J by 3 bases, leaving 7 bases between them. CDR1 LNHDA and CDR2 SQIVND come from the germline V gene (reference sequence). The CDR3: CASSILATDTQYF. The CDR3 DNA is TGTGCCAGTAGTATCCTAGCTACAGATACGCAGTATTTT.

This chain joins TRBV7-6 and TRBJ2-1; 9 bases map to TRBD2. J gave up 3 bases and V 5 bases, and 14 bases lay outside the gene matches. CDR3 length: 18 residues. CDR1 SGHVS and CDR2 FNYEAQ come from the germline V gene. The CDR3 spells CASSQEAGGPSRYNEQFF. DNA of the CDR3: TGTGCCAGCAGCCAGGAAGCGGGGGGCCCGTCGCGCTACAATGAGCAGTTCTTC.

The chain couples TRBV5-8 to TRBJ1-5; D not resolved. V lost 6 bases to trimming and J lost 6 bases, with 13 bases between them. The CDR3 totals 13 residues. Germline V gene sequence: CDR1 SGHTS, CDR2 YDEGEE. CDR3 sequence reads: CASIRSPSQPQHF. In DNA form, the CDR3 reads TGTGCCAGCATTAGGTCCCCAAGTCAGCCCCAGCATTTT. The complete variable domain, with remaining parts taken from reference TRBV5-8 and TRBJ1-5, reads EAGVTQSPTHLIKTRGQQATLRCSPISGHTSVYWYQQALGLGLQFLLWYDEGEERNRGNFPPRFSGRQFPNYSSELNVNALELEDSALYLCASIRSPSQPQHFGDGTRLSIL.

V gene TRBV19 combines with J gene TRBJ2-7, with 8 bases that match TRBD1. J lost 2 bases, V lost 7 bases, and 7 bases had no gene match. Looked up from germline, CDR1 is LNHDA and CDR2 is SQIVND (reference sequence). The CDR3 extends over 14 amino acids. CDR3 DNA sequence: TGTGCCAGTAAATCTGGACAGGGACCCTACGAGCAGTACTTC. It encodes CASKSGQGPYEQYF.

This clone was counted between two and nine times. The chain links TRBV7-2 to TRBJ1-2; TRBD1 is a possible D gene (6 bases). The germline CDR1 and CDR2 sequences are SGHTA and FQGNSA. The V gene lost 4 bases and the J gene lost 5 bases, with 8 bases spanning the gap. CDR3 length equals 12 residues. The CDR3 region is CASSSTGYGYTF. CDR3 nucleotide sequence: TGTGCCAGCAGCTCGACAGGATATGGCTACACCTTC.

The rearrangement joins TRBV7-2 to TRBJ2-1; 10 nucleotides agree with TRBD1. V trimming: 3 bases; J trimming: 8 bases; junction bases outside the gene matches: 1. The CDR3 spans 13 residues. The germline V gene encodes CDR1 SGHTA and CDR2 FQGNSA. The CDR3 region has the DNA TGTGCCAGCAGCTTTGGGACAGGGGATGAGCAGTTCTTC. This encodes CASSFGTGDEQFF. Using reference TRBV7-2 and TRBJ2-1 for the parts outside the CDR3, the full variable domain is GAGVSQSPSNKVTEKGKDVELRCDPISGHTALYWYRQSLGQGLEFLIYFQGNSAPDKSGLPSDRFSAERTGGSVSTLTIQRTQQEDSAVYLCASSFGTGDEQFFGPGTRLTVL.

This clone was seen only once. The chain is built from TRBV4-2 and TRBJ2-3, with 10 nucleotides matching TRBD2. CDR3 length: 18 amino acids. The J segment lost 2 bases and the V segment lost 4 bases, leaving 12 bases of the junction unmatched. CDR1 is LGHNA and CDR2 is YNFKEQ in the germline V gene. The DNA of the CDR3 is TGTGCCAGCAGCCTTAGCGGGGGGAATTGGGTGCCCACAGATACGCAGTATTTT. Protein sequence: CASSLSGGNWVPTDTQYF.

The chain joins TRBV27 to TRBJ2-7, with D maybe TRBD1 (6 bases). From germline, CDR1 is MNHEY and CDR2 SMNVEV (reference sequence). The CDR3 covers 13 residues. The V end lost 5 bases, the J end lost 3 bases, and 11 bases lay between the germline ends. This chain's CDR3 is CASSDRPSYEQYF. CDR3 bases: TGTGCCAGCAGTGACAGGCCCAGCTACGAGCAGTACTTC.

CDR3 sequence reads: CASSQVPDWTRDRNEKLFF. The CDR3 region has the DNA TGTGCCAGCAGCCAAGTCCCAGACTGGACCCGGGACAGGAATGAAAAACTGTTTTTT. The genes are TRBV14 and TRBJ1-4; 8 bases fit TRBD1. The V gene's germline CDR1 is SGHDN and CDR2 FVKESK. The CDR3 has 19 residues. The V segment lost 1 base and the J segment 5 bases; nucleotides outside the gene matches: 15.

The chain combines TRBV5-1 with TRBJ2-5, with D possibly matching TRBD1 (7 bases). The CDR3 loop spans 13 amino acids. V was trimmed by 2 bases and J by 5 bases, leaving 10 bases between them. CDR1 is SGHRS, CDR2 YFSETQ, per germline. The CDR3 loop reads CASSFQGGETQYF. The CDR3, as DNA: TGCGCCAGCAGCTTCCAGGGGGGTGAGACCCAGTACTTC.

The rearrangement joins TRBV28 to TRBJ1-3; no firm D call. The CDR3 is made up of 16 amino acids. CDR1 is MDHEN and CDR2 is SYDVKM in the germline V gene. V was trimmed by 6 bases and J by 0 bases, leaving 15 bases between them. In DNA form, the CDR3 reads TGTGCCAGCAGAGAAAGGGCCCCGGTCTCTGGAAACACCATATATTTT. It encodes CASRERAPVSGNTIYF.

The J gene is TRBJ1-3, the V gene TRBV12-5; D ambiguous. V was shortened by 6 bases and J by 1 base, with 10 bases between the two germline ends. Germline values: CDR1 LGHNT, CDR2 FRNRAP. The CDR3 extends over 14 amino acids. CDR3 protein: CASGMGGSGNTIYF. The CDR3 region has the DNA TGTGCTAGTGGAATGGGCGGGTCTGGAAACACCATATATTTT.

The J gene is TRBJ1-4, the V gene TRBV7-9, with 11 bases matching TRBD1. CDR1 is SEHNR and CDR2 is FQNEAQ in the germline V gene (reference sequence). The V and J ends lost 1 base and 3 bases, in that order; junction bases with no gene match: 4. This CDR3 has 17 residues. CDR3 nucleotides: TGTGCCAGCAGCTTAGTTGGGACAGGGGGGTCTAATGAAAAACTGTTTTTT. Translating gives CASSLVGTGGSNEKLFF.

This clone came up once. The chain has TRBV14 and TRBJ2-3; 10 bases align to TRBD2. Per the germline V gene, CDR1 is SGHDN and CDR2 is FVKESK. V was clipped by 4 bases and J by 1 base; unmatched bases: 5. CDR3 length: 16 residues. CDR3 sequence reads: CASSPWTSGRTDTQYF. The CDR3, as DNA: TGTGCCAGCAGCCCCTGGACTAGCGGCCGCACAGATACGCAGTATTTT.

The J gene is TRBJ1-6, the V gene TRBV2; perhaps TRBD1 as D (5 bases). The CDR3 extends over 14 amino acids. V was clipped by 6 bases and J by 8 bases, with 14 bases between them. CDR1 is SNHLY, CDR2 FYNNEI, per germline. CDR3 in amino acids: CASRGDSPDSPLHF. The CDR3 DNA reads as TGTGCCAGCAGGGGCGACAGCCCTGATTCACCCCTCCACTTT.